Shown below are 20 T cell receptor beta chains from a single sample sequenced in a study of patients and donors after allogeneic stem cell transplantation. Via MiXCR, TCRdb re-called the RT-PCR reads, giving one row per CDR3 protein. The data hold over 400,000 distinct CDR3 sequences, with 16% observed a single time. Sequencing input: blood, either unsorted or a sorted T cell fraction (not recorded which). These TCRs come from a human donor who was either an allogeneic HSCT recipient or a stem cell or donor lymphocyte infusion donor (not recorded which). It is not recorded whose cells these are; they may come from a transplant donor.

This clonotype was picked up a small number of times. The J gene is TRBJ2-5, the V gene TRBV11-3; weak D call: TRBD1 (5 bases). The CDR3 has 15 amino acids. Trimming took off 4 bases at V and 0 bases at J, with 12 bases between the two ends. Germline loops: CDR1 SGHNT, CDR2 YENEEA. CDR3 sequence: CASSSSTEYQETQYF. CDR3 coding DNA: TGTGCCAGCAGCTCCTCGACAGAGTACCAAGAGACCCAGTACTTC.

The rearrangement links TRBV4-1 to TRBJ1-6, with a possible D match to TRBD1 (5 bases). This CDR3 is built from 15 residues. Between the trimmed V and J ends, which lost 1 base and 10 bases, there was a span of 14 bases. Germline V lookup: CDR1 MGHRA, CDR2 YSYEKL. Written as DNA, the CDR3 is TGCGCCAGCAGCCAAGCGAGTGGGGGACGATCACCCCTCCACTTT. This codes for CASSQASGGRSPLHF.

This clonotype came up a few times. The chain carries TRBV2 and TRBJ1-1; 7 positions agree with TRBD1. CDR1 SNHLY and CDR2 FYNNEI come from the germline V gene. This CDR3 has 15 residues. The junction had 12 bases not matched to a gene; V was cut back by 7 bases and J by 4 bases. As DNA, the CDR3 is TGTGCCAGCACTTCGCCGGAGGGGGCGAGCACTGAAGCTTTCTTT. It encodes CASTSPEGASTEAFF.

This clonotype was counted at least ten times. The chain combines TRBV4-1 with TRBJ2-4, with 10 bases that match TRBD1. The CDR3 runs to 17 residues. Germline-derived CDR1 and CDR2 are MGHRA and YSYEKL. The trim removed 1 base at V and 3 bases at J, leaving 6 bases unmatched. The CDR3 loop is CASSQGPGTGDKNIQYF. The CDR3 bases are TGCGCCAGCAGCCAAGGCCCCGGGACAGGGGACAAAAACATTCAGTACTTC.

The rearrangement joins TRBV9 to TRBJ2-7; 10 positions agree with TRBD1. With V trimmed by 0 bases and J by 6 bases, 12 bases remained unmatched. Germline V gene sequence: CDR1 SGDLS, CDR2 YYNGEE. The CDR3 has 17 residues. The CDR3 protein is CASSVGPDRGLQGEQYF. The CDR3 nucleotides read TGTGCCAGCAGCGTAGGCCCGGACAGGGGGTTACAGGGCGAGCAGTACTTC.

CDR3 DNA sequence: TGTGCCAGCAGCCTCACCTACAGAGGGACTTTCACAGATACGCAGTATTTT. Amino acids: CASSLTYRGTFTDTQYF. The chain recombines TRBV3-1 with TRBJ2-3; a possible D gene is TRBD2 (6 bases). CDR1 is LGHDT and CDR2 is YNNKEL in the germline V gene (reference sequence). CDR3 size: 17 residues. The V and J ends lost 4 bases and 2 bases respectively, with 19 bases between them.

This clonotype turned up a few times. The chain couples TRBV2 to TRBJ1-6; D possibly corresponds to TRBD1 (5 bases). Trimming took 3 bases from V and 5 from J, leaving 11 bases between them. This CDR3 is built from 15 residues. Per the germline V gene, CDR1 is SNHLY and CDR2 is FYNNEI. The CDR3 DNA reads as TGTGCCAGCAGTGATGAGGTAGGGGATAATTCACCCCTCCACTTT. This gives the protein CASSDEVGDNSPLHF.

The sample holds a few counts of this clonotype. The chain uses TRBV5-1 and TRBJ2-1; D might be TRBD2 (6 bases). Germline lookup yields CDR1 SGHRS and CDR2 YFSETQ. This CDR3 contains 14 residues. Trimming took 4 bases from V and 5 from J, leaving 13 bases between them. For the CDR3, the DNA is TGCGCCAGCAGCAGGGACTTATGGGACAATGAGCAGTTCTTC. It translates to CASSRDLWDNEQFF.

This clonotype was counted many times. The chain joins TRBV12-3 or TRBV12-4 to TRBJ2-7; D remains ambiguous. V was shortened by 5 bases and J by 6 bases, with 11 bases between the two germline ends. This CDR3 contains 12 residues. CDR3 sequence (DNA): TGTGCCAGCAGTCTTTTCCCCGGCGAGCAGTACTTC. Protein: CASSLFPGEQYF.

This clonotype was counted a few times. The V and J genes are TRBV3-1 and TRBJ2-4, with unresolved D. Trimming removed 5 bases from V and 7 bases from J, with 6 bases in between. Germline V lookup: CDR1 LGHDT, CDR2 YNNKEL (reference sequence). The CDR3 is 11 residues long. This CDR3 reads CASSSSNIQYF. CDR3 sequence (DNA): TGTGCCAGCAGCTCGAGTAACATTCAGTACTTC.

CDR3 in amino acids: CASSLGRTGGTLPGELFF. The CDR3 region has the DNA TGTGCCAGCAGCTTAGGGAGAACAGGGGGTACATTACCGGGGGAGCTGTTTTTT. This chain uses TRBV7-8 with TRBJ2-2, with 8 bases matching TRBD1. The J segment lost 8 bases and the V segment lost 1 base, leaving 15 bases of the junction unmatched. The germline V gene encodes CDR1 SGHVS and CDR2 FQNEAQ. There are 18 residues in the CDR3.

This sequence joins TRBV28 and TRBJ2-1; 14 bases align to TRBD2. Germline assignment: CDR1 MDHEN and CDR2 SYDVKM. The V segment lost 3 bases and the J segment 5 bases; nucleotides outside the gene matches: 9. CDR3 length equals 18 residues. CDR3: CASSLTKTGLAGDNEQFF. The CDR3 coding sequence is TGTGCCAGCAGTTTGACAAAAACGGGACTAGCGGGAGACAATGAGCAGTTCTTC.

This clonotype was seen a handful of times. The CDR3 nucleotides read TGTGCCAGCAGCTTCGCACCGTTTCAAGCTTTCTTT. Translated, it gives CASSFAPFQAFF. The rearrangement uses TRBV7-9 and TRBJ1-1; D remains ambiguous. Germline CDR1 is SEHNR and CDR2 is FQNEAQ (reference sequence). Between the trimmed V and J ends, which lost 3 bases and 9 bases, there was a span of 11 bases. The CDR3 loop spans 12 amino acids.

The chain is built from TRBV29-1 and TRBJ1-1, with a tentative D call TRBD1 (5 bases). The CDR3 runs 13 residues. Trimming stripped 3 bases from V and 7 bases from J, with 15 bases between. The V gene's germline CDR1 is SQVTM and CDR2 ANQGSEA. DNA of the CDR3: TGCAGCGTTGACCCCCAGGACAATTTTGAAGCTTTCTTT. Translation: CSVDPQDNFEAFF.

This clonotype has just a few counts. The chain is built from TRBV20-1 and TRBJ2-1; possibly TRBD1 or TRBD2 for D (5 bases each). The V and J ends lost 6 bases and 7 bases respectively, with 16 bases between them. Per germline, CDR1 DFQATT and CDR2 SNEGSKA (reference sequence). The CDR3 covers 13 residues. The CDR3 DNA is TGCAGTGCAACCCGGGGCGTCTGGAATGAGCAGTTCTTC. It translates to CSATRGVWNEQFF.

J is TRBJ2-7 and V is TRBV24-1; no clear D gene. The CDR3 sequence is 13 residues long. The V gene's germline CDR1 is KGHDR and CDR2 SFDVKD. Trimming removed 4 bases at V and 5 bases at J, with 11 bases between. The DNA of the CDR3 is TGTGCCACCAGTGAGCCCCAGGTGGACGAGCAGTACTTC. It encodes CATSEPQVDEQYF.

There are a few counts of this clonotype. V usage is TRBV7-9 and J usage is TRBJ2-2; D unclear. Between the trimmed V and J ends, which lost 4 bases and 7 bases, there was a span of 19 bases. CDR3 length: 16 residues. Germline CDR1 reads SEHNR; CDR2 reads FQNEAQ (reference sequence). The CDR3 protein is CASSSIPRRADGELFF. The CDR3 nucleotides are TGTGCCAGCAGCTCGATACCAAGACGCGCGGACGGGGAGCTGTTTTTT.

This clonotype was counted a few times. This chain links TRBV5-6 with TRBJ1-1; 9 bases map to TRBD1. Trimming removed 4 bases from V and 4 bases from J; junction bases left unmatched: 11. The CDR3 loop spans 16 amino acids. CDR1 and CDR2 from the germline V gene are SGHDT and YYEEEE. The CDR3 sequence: CASSPGTGLASTEAFF. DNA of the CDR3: TGTGCCAGCAGCCCGGGGACAGGGTTGGCGAGCACTGAAGCTTTCTTT. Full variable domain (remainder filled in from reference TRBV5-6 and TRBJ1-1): DAGVTQSPTHLIKTRGQQVTLRCSPKSGHDTVSWYQQALGQGPQFIFQYYEEEERQRGNFPDRFSGHQFPNYSSELNVNALLLGDSALYLCASSPGTGLASTEAFFGQGTRLTVV.

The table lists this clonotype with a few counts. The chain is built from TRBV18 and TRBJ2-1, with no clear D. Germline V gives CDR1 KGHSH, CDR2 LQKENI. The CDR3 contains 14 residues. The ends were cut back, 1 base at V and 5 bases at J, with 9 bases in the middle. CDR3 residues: CASSPQSRDNEQFF. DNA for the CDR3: TGTGCCAGCTCACCACAGAGTCGCGACAATGAGCAGTTCTTC.

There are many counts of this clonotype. The CDR3 DNA reads TGCGCCAGCAGCCAAGATGAGGGAGCCAAAAACATTCAGTACTTC. Its protein is CASSQDEGAKNIQYF. The genes are TRBV4-3 and TRBJ2-4; TRBD2 is a possible D gene (5 bases). The CDR3 spans 15 residues. The ends were cut back, 0 bases at V and 0 bases at J, with 6 bases in the middle. Germline assignment: CDR1 LGHNA and CDR2 YSLEER.